These 8 T cell receptor beta chains were sequenced from one sample in a study of blood T cells in healthy people across ages. Primed by a sample-barcoded 5' primer and a J-beta primer mix, a second PCR proceeded for 7 to 11 cycles. From the 5' RACE reads, TCRdb called clonotypes with MiXCR, one entry per CDR3 protein. The data hold about 1.1 million distinct CDR3 sequences, with 30% to 40% observed a single time. The sample comprised blood. The receptor set was obtained from a man younger than 35 in good health.

This clonotype was seen more than once but under ten times. This chain uses TRBV10-3 with TRBJ2-1, with D tentatively TRBD2 (5 bases). This CDR3 has 16 residues. In germline, CDR1 is ENHRY, CDR2 SYGVKD. The V end was cut by 3 bases, the J end by 4 bases, with 16 bases between. CDR3 in amino acids: CAISDHLEDGYNEQFF. CDR3 nucleotides: TGTGCCATCAGTGACCATCTGGAGGACGGGTACAATGAGCAGTTCTTC.

This CDR3 reads CASTFRQGGDTQYF. CDR3 DNA: TGTGCCAGCACTTTTCGGCAGGGTGGGGATACGCAGTATTTT. V gene TRBV6-6 combines with J gene TRBJ2-3; D might be TRBD1 (5 bases). V lost 7 bases to trimming and J lost 6 bases, with 17 bases between them. The CDR3 loop spans 14 amino acids. Germline V gene sequence: CDR1 MNHNY, CDR2 SVGAGI (reference sequence).

V and J are TRBV30 and TRBJ2-6; D unclear. CDR1 GTSNPN and CDR2 SVGIG come from the germline V gene (reference sequence). Trimming took off 7 bases at V and 2 bases at J, with 0 bases between the two ends. CDR3 length equals 10 residues. In nucleotides, the CDR3 is TGTGCCTCTGGGGCCAACGTCCTGACTTTC. Amino acid sequence: CASGANVLTF.

This clonotype showed up just a few times. V gene TRBV7-2 combines with J gene TRBJ2-1, with TRBD1 matching over 7 bases. In germline, CDR1 is SGHTA, CDR2 FQGNSA. The CDR3 sequence is 14 residues long. The ends lost 6 bases at V and 5 bases at J; junction bases unmatched: 7. The CDR3 spells CASRRQGPNNEQFF. DNA of the CDR3: TGTGCCAGCAGAAGACAGGGTCCCAACAATGAGCAGTTCTTC. The full variable domain, in which reference TRBV7-2 and TRBJ2-1 provide the parts outside the CDR3, is GAGVSQSPSNKVTEKGKDVELRCDPISGHTALYWYRQSLGQGLEFLIYFQGNSAPDKSGLPSDRFSAERTGGSVSTLTIQRTQQEDSAVYLCASRRQGPNNEQFFGPGTRLTVL.

V and J are TRBV29-1 and TRBJ1-2; TRBD1 might be the D (5 bases). Germline CDR1 reads SQVTM; CDR2 reads ANQGSEA. Trimming stripped 6 bases from V and 8 bases from J, with 19 bases between. This CDR3 region has 13 residues. DNA for the CDR3: TGCAGCGTCCTAGGGGCGGGGTCCAGCGGCTACACCTTC. Translation: CSVLGAGSSGYTF.

This clonotype was seen a few times. This chain uses TRBV6-5 with TRBJ2-1; TRBD1 might be the D (5 bases). This CDR3 has 12 residues. V was trimmed by 6 bases and J by 6 bases, leaving 9 bases between them. Germline lookup yields CDR1 MNHEY and CDR2 SVGAGI. CDR3 in DNA: TGTGCCAGCAGACATCAGGGCAATGAGCAGTTCTTC. This translates into CASRHQGNEQFF.

This clonotype occurred a few times. The chain uses TRBV20-1 and TRBJ2-1; D unresolved. The CDR3 totals 15 residues. Per the germline V gene, CDR1 is DFQATT and CDR2 is SNEGSKA (reference sequence). V gave up 2 bases and J gave up 3 bases, with 14 bases separating them. The CDR3 spells CSARFAEAYYNEQFF. DNA for the CDR3: TGCAGTGCTAGATTCGCGGAAGCCTACTACAATGAGCAGTTCTTC.

This clonotype has only a few counts. This chain connects TRBV29-1 to TRBJ2-3; D possibly uses TRBD1 or TRBD2 (5 bases each). V was trimmed by 4 bases and J by 4 bases, leaving 18 bases between them. CDR1 SQVTM and CDR2 ANQGSEA come from the germline V gene. The CDR3 consists of 15 residues. The CDR3 DNA is TGCAGCGTTGGGGGTGGGGGATCATTCGCAGATACGCAGTATTTT. It specifies CSVGGGGSFADTQYF.